This TCR beta chain was identified in a study of T cell responses to AZD1222 COVID-19 vaccine. Second-dose intervals of approximately 4 or approximately 12 weeks were pooled. Assay: immunoSEQ multiplex PCR; the TCRdb copy retains only in-frame clones and omits some. The profile shows around 150,000 clones, roughly 90% of them singletons. The receptor was derived from an adult who received the AZD1222 COVID-19 vaccine. The sequencing used peripheral blood, collected 28 days after the second AZD1222 dose.

CDR3 in DNA: TGTGCCAGCATCTCACAGGGGACTGAAGCTTTCTTT. It yields the protein CASISQGTEAFF. The chain has TRBV11-1 and TRBJ1-1; 7 bases agree with TRBD1. V lost 7 bases, J lost 5 bases, and 4 bases stayed unmatched. The length of the CDR3 is 12 residues. CDR1 and CDR2 (germline): SGHAT, FQDESV (reference sequence).